This T cell receptor (beta chain) came from a study of cytomegalovirus exposure and HLA in healthy donors. Overall study: Around 80 million unique TCRs from HLA-typed donors were held in an early data release. Among around 400 genotyped donors, about 80% fell in the Caucasian-associated ancestry cluster.

In the PCR, 60 Vbeta and 13 Jbeta primers were used. Sequencing was performed with immunoSEQ multiplex PCR; in TCRdb, only in-frame clones are kept and a portion is missing. The sample includes around 200,000 clones, about 89% of them seen just once. The sequencing input was PBMCs. This receptor was obtained from a woman between 18 and 29 years old in good health and CMV-seronegative.

In nucleotides, the CDR3 is TGTGCCAGCAGTTTCGGACAGAACACTGAAGCTTTCTTT. Translating gives CASSFGQNTEAFF. The chain has TRBV6-6 and TRBJ1-1, with D tentatively TRBD1 (5 bases). V lost 4 bases to trimming and J lost 1 base, with 7 bases between them. The germline gives CDR1 MNHNY, CDR2 SVGAGI (reference sequence). The CDR3 consists of 13 residues.